A selection of T cell receptor beta chains follows, all from one sample in a study of PD-1 blockade in classical Hodgkin lymphoma. Assay: immunoSEQ multiplex PCR; the TCRdb copy retains only in-frame clones and omits some. The repertoire holds around 30,000 clones, 70% to 90% seen once, with approximately 0.45% in the top ten. The material sequenced was CD4+ T cells from blood, taken before the fourth cycle of nivolumab. The receptor set was obtained from a human donor with classical Hodgkin lymphoma. The CDR3 runs from the conserved cysteine through the conserved F or W. D genes are given only for firm matches. Only part of the rows carry a size: once, few, many, or a class if the clone is expanded.

TRBV11-3,TRBD1,-,TRBJ2-1,CASSLGDRGSNEQFF,TGTGCCAGCAGCTTAGGGGACAGGGGTTCCAATGAGCAGTTCTTC
TRBV7-2,TRBD2,-,TRBJ2-1,CASSPGLASYNEQFF,TGTGCCAGCAGCCCGGGACTAGCGAGCTACAATGAGCAGTTCTTC
TRBV11-2,TRBD2,-,TRBJ2-7,CASSWGGRTYEQYF,TGTGCCAGCAGTTGGGGGGGGAGGACCTACGAGCAGTACTTC
TRBV7-2,-,few,TRBJ2-7,CASSLYRQQGHYF,TGTGCCAGCAGCTTATATCGACAGCAGGGTCATTACTTC
TRBV19,-,once,TRBJ2-3,CASSIYRTSDTQYF,TGTGCCAGTAGTATTTATAGGACTTCAGATACGCAGTATTTT
TRBV11-1,-,few,TRBJ2-5,CASSFGRVQTQYF,TGTGCCAGCAGCTTCGGTAGGGTTCAGACCCAGTACTTC
TRBV5-4,-,-,TRBJ1-1,CASSLASGGAYTEAFF,TGTGCCAGCAGCTTGGCCTCGGGAGGGGCCTACACTGAAGCTTTCTTT
TRBV7-9,-,-,TRBJ2-5,CASSSTVQETQYF,TGTGCCAGCAGCTCTACTGTACAAGAGACCCAGTACTTC
TRBV10-2,-,-,TRBJ1-5,CASSDFPYQPQHF,TGCGCCAGCAGTGATTTTCCCTATCAGCCCCAGCATTTT
TRBV7-8,-,-,TRBJ1-1,CASSLALVSPKSTQRAEAFF,TGTGCCAGCAGCTTAGCTTTGGTGTCCCCGAAGTCGACTCAACGGGCTGAAGCTTTCTTT
TRBV7-3,TRBD2,-,TRBJ2-1,CASSPQPGLAINEQFF,TGTGCCAGCAGCCCCCAACCGGGACTAGCGATCAATGAGCAGTTCTTC
TRBV14,-,-,TRBJ2-1,CASSQGLGISDNEQFF,TGTGCCAGCAGCCAAGGTTTGGGAATTAGCGACAATGAGCAGTTCTTC
TRBV5-6,-,once,TRBJ1-1,CASSFGGDTEAFF,TGTGCCAGCAGCTTTGGGGGGGACACTGAAGCTTTCTTT
TRBV11-2,TRBD1,-,TRBJ1-5,CASSVTGGLNQPQHF,TGTGCCAGCAGCGTCACAGGGGGACTCAATCAGCCCCAGCATTTT
TRBV5-5,TRBD2,-,TRBJ2-3,CASSLVAGGSTDTQYF,TGTGCCAGCAGCTTGGTAGCGGGGGGGAGCACAGATACGCAGTATTTT
TRBV29-1,TRBD2,-,TRBJ2-7,CSVLAGSHEQYF,TGCAGCGTTCTAGCGGGATCTCACGAGCAGTACTTC
TRBV6-5,-,-,TRBJ1-5,CASSRQPYSNQPQHF,TGTGCCAGCAGTCGCCAGCCTTATAGCAATCAGCCCCAGCATTTT
TRBV6-1,-,-,TRBJ1-1,CASSEGGYWFTEAFF,TGTGCCAGCAGTGAAGGGGGGTATTGGTTCACTGAAGCTTTCTTT
TRBV6-5,-,-,TRBJ2-7,CASSDTSYYEQYF,TGTGCCAGCAGTGACACGTCTTACTACGAGCAGTACTTC
TRBV4-1,TRBD2,-,TRBJ2-7,CASSQEAGRTYEQYF,TGCGCCAGCAGCCAAGAAGCGGGACGCACCTACGAGCAGTACTTC
TRBV6-1,-,-,TRBJ1-4,CASNPAGDSNEKLFF,TGTGCCAGCAATCCTGCAGGGGATTCTAATGAAAAACTGTTTTTT
TRBV5-1,-,-,TRBJ2-1,CASSLGSMGSNEQFF,TGCGCCAGCAGCTTGGGTTCGATGGGCTCCAATGAGCAGTTCTTC
TRBV27,-,-,TRBJ1-5,CASSLSWARTNSSGYQPQHF,TGTGCCAGCAGTTTATCTTGGGCAAGGACGAATTCCTCCGGGTATCAGCCCCAGCATTTT
TRBV28,-,-,TRBJ1-3,CASSFSGNTIYF,TGTGCCAGCAGTTTCTCTGGAAACACCATATATTTT
TRBV27,TRBD2,-,TRBJ2-7,CASSGGLAVPYEQYF,TGTGCCAGCAGTGGGGGACTAGCGGTCCCCTACGAGCAGTACTTC
TRBV2,-,-,TRBJ2-1,CASKTGTIWFNEQFF,TGTGCCAGCAAAACCGGGACAATCTGGTTCAATGAGCAGTTCTTC
TRBV28,TRBD1,-,TRBJ2-1,CASSDTGTGSYNEQFF,TGTGCCAGCAGTGACACCGGGACAGGCTCCTACAATGAGCAGTTCTTC
TRBV7-6,-,-,TRBJ1-2,CASSLNGKVEGYTF,TGTGCCAGCAGCTTAAATGGGAAAGTGGAGGGCTACACCTTC